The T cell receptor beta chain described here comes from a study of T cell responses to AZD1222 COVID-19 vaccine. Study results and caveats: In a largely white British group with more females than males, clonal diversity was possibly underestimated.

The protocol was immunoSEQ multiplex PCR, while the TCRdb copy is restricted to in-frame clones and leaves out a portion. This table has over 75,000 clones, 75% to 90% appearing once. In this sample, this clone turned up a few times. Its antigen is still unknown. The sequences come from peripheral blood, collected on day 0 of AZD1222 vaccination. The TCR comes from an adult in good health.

The DNA for the CDR3 is TGCAGCGTTTCAGAGGAGTTCTATGGCTACACCTTC. This translates into CSVSEEFYGYTF. The genes are TRBV29-1 and TRBJ1-2, with D hard to call. Trimming took 5 bases from V and 4 from J, leaving 11 bases between them. The germline V gene encodes CDR1 SQVTM and CDR2 ANQGSEA. The CDR3 length is 12 residues. Full variable domain (rest looked up from reference TRBV29-1 and TRBJ1-2): SAVISQKPSRDICQRGTSLTIQCQVDSQVTMMFWYRQQPGQSLTLIATANQGSEATYESGFVIDKFPISRPNLTFSTLTVSNMSPEDSSIYLCSVSEEFYGYTFGSGTRLTVV.